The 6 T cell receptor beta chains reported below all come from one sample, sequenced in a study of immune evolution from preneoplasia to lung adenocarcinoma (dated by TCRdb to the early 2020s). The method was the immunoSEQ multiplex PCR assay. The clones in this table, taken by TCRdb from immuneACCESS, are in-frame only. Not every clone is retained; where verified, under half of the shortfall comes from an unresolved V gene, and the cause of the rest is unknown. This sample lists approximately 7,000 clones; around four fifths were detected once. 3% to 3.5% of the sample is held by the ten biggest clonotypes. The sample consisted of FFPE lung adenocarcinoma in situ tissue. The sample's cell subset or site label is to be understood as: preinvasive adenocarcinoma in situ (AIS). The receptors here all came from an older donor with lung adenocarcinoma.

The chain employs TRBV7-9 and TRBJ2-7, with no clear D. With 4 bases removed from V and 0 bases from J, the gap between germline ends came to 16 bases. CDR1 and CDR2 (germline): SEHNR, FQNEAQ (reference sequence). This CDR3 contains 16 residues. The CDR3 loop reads CASSSNDGYNSYEQYF. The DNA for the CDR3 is TGTGCCAGCAGCTCAAATGACGGTTATAACTCCTACGAGCAGTACTTC.

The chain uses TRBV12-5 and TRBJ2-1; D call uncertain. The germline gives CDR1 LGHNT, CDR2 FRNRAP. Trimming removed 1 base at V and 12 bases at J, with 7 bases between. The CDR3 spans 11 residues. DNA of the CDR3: TGTGCTAGTGGTTTGGAAATCTTGCAGTTCTTC. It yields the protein CASGLEILQFF.

In DNA, the CDR3 is TGTGCCAGCAGCTCCCATGTACTGCGGGATCCCTACGAGCAGTACTTC. Encoded protein: CASSSHVLRDPYEQYF. V gene TRBV7-9 combines with J gene TRBJ2-7; possibly TRBD2 for D (6 bases). Germline CDR1 is SEHNR and CDR2 is FQNEAQ (reference sequence). CDR3 size: 16 residues. V lost 4 bases, J lost 2 bases, and 18 bases lay in between.

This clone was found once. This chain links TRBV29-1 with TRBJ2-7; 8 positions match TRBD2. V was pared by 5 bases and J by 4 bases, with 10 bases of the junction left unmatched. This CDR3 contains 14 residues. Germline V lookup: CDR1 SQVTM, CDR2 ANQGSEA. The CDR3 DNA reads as TGCAGCGTTTTACGGGGGGGCGTGCGGTACGAGCAGTACTTC. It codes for CSVLRGGVRYEQYF.

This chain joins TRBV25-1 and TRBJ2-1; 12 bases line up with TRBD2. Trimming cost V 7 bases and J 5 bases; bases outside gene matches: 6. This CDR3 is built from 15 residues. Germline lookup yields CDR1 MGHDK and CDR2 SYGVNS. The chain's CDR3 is CASTVTSGRDNEQFF. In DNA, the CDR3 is TGTGCCAGCACCGTGACTAGCGGGAGAGACAATGAGCAGTTCTTC.

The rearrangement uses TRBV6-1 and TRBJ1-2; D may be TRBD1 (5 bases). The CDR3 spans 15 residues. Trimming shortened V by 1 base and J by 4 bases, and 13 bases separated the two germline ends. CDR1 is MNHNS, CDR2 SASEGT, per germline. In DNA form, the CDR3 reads TGTGCCAGCAGTGAAGGGGTAGGGGCCTTCTATGGCTACACCTTC. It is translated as CASSEGVGAFYGYTF.